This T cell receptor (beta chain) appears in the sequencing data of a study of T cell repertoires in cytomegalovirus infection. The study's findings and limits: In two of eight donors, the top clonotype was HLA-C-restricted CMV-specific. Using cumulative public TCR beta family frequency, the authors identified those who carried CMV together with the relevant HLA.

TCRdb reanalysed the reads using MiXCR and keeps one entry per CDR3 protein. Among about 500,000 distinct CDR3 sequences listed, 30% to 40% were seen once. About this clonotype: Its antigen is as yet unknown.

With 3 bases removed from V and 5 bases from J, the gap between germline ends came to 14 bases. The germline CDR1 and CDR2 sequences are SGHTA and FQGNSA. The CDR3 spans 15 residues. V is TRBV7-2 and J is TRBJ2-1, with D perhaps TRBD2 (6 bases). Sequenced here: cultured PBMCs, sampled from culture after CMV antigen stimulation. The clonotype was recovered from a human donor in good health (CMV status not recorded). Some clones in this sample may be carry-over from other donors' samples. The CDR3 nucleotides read TGTGCCAGCAGCTTGGGGTCGGGAGTCAACAATGAGCAGTTCTTC. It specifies CASSLGSGVNNEQFF.